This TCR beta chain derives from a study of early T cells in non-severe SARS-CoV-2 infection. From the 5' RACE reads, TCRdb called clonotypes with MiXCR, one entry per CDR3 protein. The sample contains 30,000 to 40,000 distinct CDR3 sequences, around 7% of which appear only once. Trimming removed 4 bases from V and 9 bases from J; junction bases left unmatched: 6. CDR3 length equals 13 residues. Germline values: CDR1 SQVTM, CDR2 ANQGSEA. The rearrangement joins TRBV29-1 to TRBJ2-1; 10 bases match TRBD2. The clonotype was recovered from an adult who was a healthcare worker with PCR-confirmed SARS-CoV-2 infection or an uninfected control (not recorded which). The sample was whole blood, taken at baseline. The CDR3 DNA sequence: TGCAGCGTTGTTAGCGGGAGGAACGGTGAGCAGTTCTTC. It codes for CSVVSGRNGEQFF.